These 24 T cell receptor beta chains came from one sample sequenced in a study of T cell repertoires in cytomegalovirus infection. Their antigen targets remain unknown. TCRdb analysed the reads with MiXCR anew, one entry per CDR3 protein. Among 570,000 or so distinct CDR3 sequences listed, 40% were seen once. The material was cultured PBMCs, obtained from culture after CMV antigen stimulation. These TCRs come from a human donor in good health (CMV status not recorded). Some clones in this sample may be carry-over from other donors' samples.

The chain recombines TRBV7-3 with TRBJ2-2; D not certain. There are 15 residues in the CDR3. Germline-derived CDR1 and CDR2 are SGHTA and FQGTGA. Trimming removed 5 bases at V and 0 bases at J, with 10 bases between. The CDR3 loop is CASSPKSSNTGELFF. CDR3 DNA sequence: TGTGCCAGCAGCCCAAAGAGCTCGAACACCGGGGAGCTGTTTTTT.

The CDR3 DNA sequence: TGTGCCAGCAGCCGCAGGGTGAGGAATCAGCCCCAGCATTTT. Translated, it gives CASSRRVRNQPQHF. The chain carries TRBV28 and TRBJ1-5; possibly TRBD1 for D (5 bases). Trimming shortened V by 6 bases and J by 4 bases, and 13 bases separated the two germline ends. Germline-derived CDR1 and CDR2 are MDHEN and SYDVKM. The length of the CDR3 is 14 residues.

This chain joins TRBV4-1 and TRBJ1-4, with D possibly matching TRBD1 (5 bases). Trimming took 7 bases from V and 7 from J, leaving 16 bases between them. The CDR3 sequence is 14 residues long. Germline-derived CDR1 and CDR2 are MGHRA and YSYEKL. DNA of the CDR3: TGCGCCAGCACCCTCCCGGGGCCAGGTGAAAAACTGTTTTTT. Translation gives CASTLPGPGEKLFF.

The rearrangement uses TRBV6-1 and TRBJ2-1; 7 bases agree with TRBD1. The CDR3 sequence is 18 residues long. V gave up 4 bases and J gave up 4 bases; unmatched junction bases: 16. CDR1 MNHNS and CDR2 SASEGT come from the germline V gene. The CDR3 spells CASSGGQGVISKYNEQFF. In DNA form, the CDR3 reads TGTGCCAGCAGTGGGGGGCAGGGGGTAATTTCGAAATACAATGAGCAGTTCTTC.

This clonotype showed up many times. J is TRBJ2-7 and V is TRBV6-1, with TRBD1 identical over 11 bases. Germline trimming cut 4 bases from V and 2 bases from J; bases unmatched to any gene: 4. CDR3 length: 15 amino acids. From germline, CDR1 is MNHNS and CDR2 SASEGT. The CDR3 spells CASSGPGQGAYEQYF. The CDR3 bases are TGTGCCAGCAGTGGACCGGGACAGGGGGCCTACGAGCAGTACTTC.

The CDR3 loop reads CASRDIAEQFF. CDR3 in DNA: TGTGCCAGCAGGGACATAGCGGAGCAGTTCTTC. This rearrangement joins TRBV7-6 to TRBJ2-1; either TRBD1 or TRBD2 may fit D (5 bases each). CDR1 is SGHVS and CDR2 is FNYEAQ in the germline V gene. Trimming left V 6 bases short and J 10 bases short, with 10 bases between. The CDR3 is made up of 11 amino acids.

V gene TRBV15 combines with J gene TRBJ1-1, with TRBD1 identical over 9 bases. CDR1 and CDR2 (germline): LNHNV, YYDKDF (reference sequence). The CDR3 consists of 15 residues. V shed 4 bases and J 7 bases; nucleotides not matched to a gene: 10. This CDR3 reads CATSTRRGDRVEAFF. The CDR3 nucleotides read TGTGCCACCAGCACAAGGAGAGGGGACAGGGTTGAAGCTTTCTTT.

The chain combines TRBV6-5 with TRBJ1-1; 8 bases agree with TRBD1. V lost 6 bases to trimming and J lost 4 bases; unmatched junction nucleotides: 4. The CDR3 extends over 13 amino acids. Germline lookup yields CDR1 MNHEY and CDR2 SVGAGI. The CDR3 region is CASRRTGSTEAFF. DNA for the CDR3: TGTGCCAGCAGGCGGACAGGGAGCACTGAAGCTTTCTTT.

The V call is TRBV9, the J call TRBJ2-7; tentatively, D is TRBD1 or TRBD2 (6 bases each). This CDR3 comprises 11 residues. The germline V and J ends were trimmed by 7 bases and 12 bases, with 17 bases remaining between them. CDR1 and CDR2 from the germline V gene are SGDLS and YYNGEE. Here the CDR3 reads CASGGTRGLYF. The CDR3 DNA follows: TGTGCCAGCGGGGGGACCAGGGGTTTGTACTTC.

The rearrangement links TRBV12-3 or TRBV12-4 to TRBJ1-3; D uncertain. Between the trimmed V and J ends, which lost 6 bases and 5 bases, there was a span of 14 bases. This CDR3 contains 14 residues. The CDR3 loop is CASSRPVVRNTIYF. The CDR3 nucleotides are TGTGCCAGCAGCCGGCCGGTAGTCAGAAACACCATATATTTT.

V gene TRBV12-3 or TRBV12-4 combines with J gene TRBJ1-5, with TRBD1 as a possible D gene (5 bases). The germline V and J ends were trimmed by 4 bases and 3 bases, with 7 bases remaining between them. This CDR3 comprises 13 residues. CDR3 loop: CASSSGNNQPQHF. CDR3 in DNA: TGTGCCAGCAGTTCAGGGAACAATCAGCCCCAGCATTTT.

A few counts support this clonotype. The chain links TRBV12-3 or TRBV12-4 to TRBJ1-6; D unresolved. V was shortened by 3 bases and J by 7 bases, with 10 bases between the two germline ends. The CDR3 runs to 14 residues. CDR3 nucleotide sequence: TGTGCCAGCAGTTTTGGTGGCGGCAATTCACCCCTCCACTTT. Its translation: CASSFGGGNSPLHF.

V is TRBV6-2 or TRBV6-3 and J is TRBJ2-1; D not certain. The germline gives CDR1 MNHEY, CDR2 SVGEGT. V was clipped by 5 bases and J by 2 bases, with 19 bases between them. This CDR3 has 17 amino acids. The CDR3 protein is CASSLRRSSRTYNEQFF. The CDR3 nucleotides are TGTGCCAGCAGTCTTCGGCGGTCTAGTCGTACCTACAATGAGCAGTTCTTC.

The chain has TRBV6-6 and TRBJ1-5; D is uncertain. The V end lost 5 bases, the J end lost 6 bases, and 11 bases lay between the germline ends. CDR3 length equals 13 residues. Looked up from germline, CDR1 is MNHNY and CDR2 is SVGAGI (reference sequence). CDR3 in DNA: TGTGCCAGCAGTGGTAGGGAGGGTCAGCCCCAGCATTTT. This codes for CASSGREGQPQHF.

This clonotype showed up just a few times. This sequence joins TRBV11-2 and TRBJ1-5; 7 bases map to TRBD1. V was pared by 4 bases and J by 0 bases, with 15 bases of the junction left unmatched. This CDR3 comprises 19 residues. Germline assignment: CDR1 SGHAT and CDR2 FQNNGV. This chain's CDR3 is CASSWIPGQRSRSNQPQHF. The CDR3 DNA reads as TGTGCCAGCAGCTGGATCCCGGGACAGAGATCACGTAGCAATCAGCCCCAGCATTTT.

The DNA of the CDR3 is TGCGCCAGCAGCTTGCAACAGGGGAATGAGCAGTTCTTC. It yields the protein CASSLQQGNEQFF. This chain links TRBV5-1 with TRBJ2-1; 7 bases match TRBD1. In germline, CDR1 is SGHRS, CDR2 YFSETQ. The junction had 2 bases not matched to a gene; V was cut back by 1 base and J by 7 bases. The CDR3 has 13 amino acids.

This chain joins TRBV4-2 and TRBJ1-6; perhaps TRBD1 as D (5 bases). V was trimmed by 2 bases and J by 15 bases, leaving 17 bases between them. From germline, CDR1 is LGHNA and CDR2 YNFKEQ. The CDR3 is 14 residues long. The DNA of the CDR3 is TGTGCCAGCAGCCAAAATCCACAGGTCTTGGTCCTCCACTTT. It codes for CASSQNPQVLVLHF.

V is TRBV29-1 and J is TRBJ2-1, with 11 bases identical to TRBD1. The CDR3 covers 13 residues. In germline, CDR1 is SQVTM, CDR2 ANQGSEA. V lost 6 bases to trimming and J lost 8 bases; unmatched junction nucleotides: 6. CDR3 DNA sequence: TGCAGCGTCCGGACAGGGGGCGTCGATGAGCAGTTCTTC. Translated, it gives CSVRTGGVDEQFF.

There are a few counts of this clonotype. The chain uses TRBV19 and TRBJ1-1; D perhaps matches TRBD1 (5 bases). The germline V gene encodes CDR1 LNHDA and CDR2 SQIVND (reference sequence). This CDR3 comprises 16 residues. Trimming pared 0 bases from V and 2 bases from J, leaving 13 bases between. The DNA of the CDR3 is TGTGCCAGTAGTATAGACCGAGGACGGGGCAACACTGAAGCTTTCTTT. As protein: CASSIDRGRGNTEAFF.

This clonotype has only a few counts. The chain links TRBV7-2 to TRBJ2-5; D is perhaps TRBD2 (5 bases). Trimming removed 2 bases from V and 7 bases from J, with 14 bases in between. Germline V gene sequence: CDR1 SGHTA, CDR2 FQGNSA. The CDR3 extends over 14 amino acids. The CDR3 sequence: CASSLLRFEGTQYF. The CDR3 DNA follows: TGTGCCAGCAGCTTACTTAGATTTGAGGGGACCCAGTACTTC.

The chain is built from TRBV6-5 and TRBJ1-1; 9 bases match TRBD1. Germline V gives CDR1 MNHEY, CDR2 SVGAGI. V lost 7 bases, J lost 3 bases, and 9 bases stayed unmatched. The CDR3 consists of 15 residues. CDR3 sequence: CASKRGQGRDTEAFF. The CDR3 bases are TGTGCCAGCAAAAGGGGACAGGGTAGGGACACTGAAGCTTTCTTT.

The CDR3 here is CATSGAGNYEQYF. The CDR3 region has the DNA TGTGCCACCTCGGGAGCGGGGAATTACGAGCAGTACTTC. V gene TRBV6-1 combines with J gene TRBJ2-7; 7 bases line up with TRBD2. V was clipped by 10 bases and J by 4 bases; unmatched bases: 10. The CDR3 is made up of 13 amino acids. The germline CDR1 and CDR2 sequences are MNHNS and SASEGT.

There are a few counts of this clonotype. This CDR3 is CASSPTGPLNGYTF. The CDR3 nucleotides read TGCGCCAGCAGCCCGACAGGGCCGCTCAATGGCTACACCTTC. The rearrangement links TRBV4-1 to TRBJ1-2; 7 positions match TRBD1. The germline gives CDR1 MGHRA, CDR2 YSYEKL. CDR3 length equals 14 residues. The trim removed 4 bases at V and 6 bases at J, leaving 8 bases unmatched.

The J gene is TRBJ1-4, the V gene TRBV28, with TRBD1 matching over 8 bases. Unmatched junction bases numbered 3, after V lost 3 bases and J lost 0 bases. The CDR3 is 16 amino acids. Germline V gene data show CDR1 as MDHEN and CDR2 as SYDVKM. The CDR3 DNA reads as TGTGCCAGCAGTTTGGCAGGGGGCGCAACTAATGAAAAACTGTTTTTT. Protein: CASSLAGGATNEKLFF.